The 19 T cell receptor beta chains given below trace back to one sample, sequenced in a study of identical twins. TCRdb re-called the 5' RACE reads through MiXCR, storing one row per CDR3 protein. The sample records 200,000 to 250,000 distinct CDR3 sequences, around 6.8% being singletons. The sample was also reused in another study, on yellow fever vaccine responses in identical twins.

Specimen: memory (CD45RO+) T cells sorted from blood. These receptor sequences come from a woman aged 18 to 35 in good health.

This clonotype was counted a few times. The chain combines TRBV3-1 with TRBJ2-1; D remains unclear. The germline V gene encodes CDR1 LGHDT and CDR2 YNNKEL (reference sequence). Trimming pared 0 bases from V and 4 bases from J, leaving 4 bases between. The CDR3 runs 13 residues. The CDR3 sequence: CASSQDWYNEQFF. The CDR3 DNA is TGTGCCAGCAGCCAAGATTGGTACAATGAGCAGTTCTTC.

This sequence joins TRBV7-8 and TRBJ2-3; no firm D call. The CDR3 covers 13 residues. V was pared by 0 bases and J by 7 bases, with 8 bases between. Germline V gene sequence: CDR1 SGHVS, CDR2 FQNEAQ. The CDR3 sequence: CASSLAEWNTQYF. In nucleotides, the CDR3 is TGTGCCAGCAGCTTAGCAGAATGGAATACGCAGTATTTT. Full variable domain (missing parts from reference TRBV7-8 and TRBJ2-3): GAGVSQSPRYKVAKRGQDVALRCDPISGHVSLFWYQQALGQGPEFLTYFQNEAQLDKSGLPSDRFFAERPEGSVSTLKIQRTQQEDSAVYLCASSLAEWNTQYFGPGTRLTVL.

There are many counts of this clonotype. The chain joins TRBV6-1 to TRBJ2-3, with 9 bases matching TRBD1. This CDR3 is 15 amino acids long. V trimming: 6 bases; J trimming: 6 bases; junction bases outside the gene matches: 10. Germline-derived CDR1 and CDR2 are MNHNS and SASEGT. The chain's CDR3 is CASRAPGQGEDTQYF. Written as DNA, the CDR3 is TGTGCCAGCAGAGCCCCGGGACAGGGAGAGGATACGCAGTATTTT.

This chain links TRBV10-3 with TRBJ2-1; 7 nucleotides line up with TRBD2. With 4 bases clipped from V and 2 bases from J, the junction kept 2 bases outside the gene matches. The germline gives CDR1 ENHRY, CDR2 SYGVKD. The CDR3 sequence is 14 residues long. CDR3 in DNA: TGTGCCATCAGTGTGGGGAGGGCCTACAATGAGCAGTTCTTC. It specifies CAISVGRAYNEQFF.

This chain joins TRBV4-2 and TRBJ2-4; 8 nucleotides match TRBD2. The CDR3 runs to 14 residues. Germline V gives CDR1 LGHNA, CDR2 YNFKEQ. Trimming at V came to 1 base and at J to 6 bases, leaving 2 bases not matched to a gene. The CDR3, as DNA: TGTGCCAGCAGCCAAGGTACTAGCGGAAACATTCAGTACTTC. Translation: CASSQGTSGNIQYF.

The V gene is TRBV7-2, the J gene TRBJ2-5; 7 bases align to TRBD2. J was trimmed by 2 bases and V by 4 bases; bases with no gene match: 7. CDR1 SGHTA and CDR2 FQGNSA come from the germline V gene. This CDR3 contains 15 residues. The CDR3 spells CASSYRTSGQETQYF. The CDR3 DNA sequence: TGTGCCAGCAGCTATCGGACTAGTGGTCAAGAGACCCAGTACTTC. Complete variable domain (other parts from reference TRBV7-2 and TRBJ2-5): GAGVSQSPSNKVTEKGKDVELRCDPISGHTALYWYRQSLGQGLEFLIYFQGNSAPDKSGLPSDRFSAERTGGSVSTLTIQRTQQEDSAVYLCASSYRTSGQETQYFGPGTRLLVL.

The V call is TRBV20-1, the J call TRBJ2-7, with D maybe TRBD2 (5 bases). CDR1 DFQATT and CDR2 SNEGSKA come from the germline V gene (reference sequence). This CDR3 spans 15 amino acids. V was pared by 4 bases and J by 4 bases, with 20 bases between. DNA of the CDR3: TGCAGTGCTACAGGACTCGGTCGCAGAGAGTACGAGCAGTACTTC. Translated, it gives CSATGLGRREYEQYF.

The CDR3 DNA follows: TGTGCCAGCAGCCAAGGACAGGGGGGAGGTTACGAGCAGTACTTC. The encoded protein is CASSQGQGGGYEQYF. The chain recombines TRBV4-2 with TRBJ2-7, with 9 bases lining up with TRBD1. With V trimmed by 1 base and J by 4 bases, 5 bases remained unmatched. Germline V CDR1 and CDR2: LGHNA, YNFKEQ. This CDR3 has 15 amino acids.

This clonotype was detected many times. V and J are TRBV5-1 and TRBJ2-7; no clear D. The germline gives CDR1 SGHRS, CDR2 YFSETQ. This CDR3 has 14 residues. V dropped 0 bases and J dropped 0 bases, with 7 bases sitting between them. CDR3 sequence: CASSLVASSYEQYF. In nucleotides, the CDR3 is TGCGCCAGCAGCTTGGTTGCTTCCTCCTACGAGCAGTACTTC.

The chain combines TRBV28 with TRBJ2-7; the D gene could be TRBD1 or TRBD2 (6 bases each). Germline loops: CDR1 MDHEN, CDR2 SYDVKM. This CDR3 has 15 residues. The V gene lost 7 bases and the J gene lost 5 bases, with 21 bases spanning the gap. This CDR3 is CASNLGGGHWDEQYF. CDR3 nucleotide sequence: TGTGCCAGCAATTTGGGGGGCGGACACTGGGACGAGCAGTACTTC.

This clonotype occurred a few times. V and J are TRBV2 and TRBJ2-1; no clear D gene. Trimming took off 4 bases at V and 9 bases at J, with 13 bases between the two ends. The CDR3 spans 13 residues. Germline CDR1 SNHLY, CDR2 FYNNEI. In nucleotides, the CDR3 is TGTGCCAGCAGTGCTCCGCACGGTGGTGAGCAGTTCTTC. Amino acid sequence: CASSAPHGGEQFF. Complete variable domain (other parts from reference TRBV2 and TRBJ2-1): EPEVTQTPSHQVTQMGQEVILRCVPISNHLYFYWYRQILGQKVEFLVSFYNNEISEKSEIFDDQFSVERPDGSNFTLKIRSTKLEDSAMYFCASSAPHGGEQFFGPGTRLTVL.

The chain carries TRBV2 and TRBJ2-7; no clear D gene. Looked up from germline, CDR1 is SNHLY and CDR2 is FYNNEI. The V end was cut by 2 bases, the J end by 4 bases, with 3 bases between. This CDR3 contains 11 residues. In DNA, the CDR3 is TGTGCCAGCAGTGAACTGTACGAGCAGTACTTC. Its translation is CASSELYEQYF.

The rearrangement joins TRBV4-2 to TRBJ2-5; D unresolved. The CDR3 length is 14 residues. Looked up from germline, CDR1 is LGHNA and CDR2 is YNFKEQ. Trimming cost V 4 bases and J 4 bases, with 13 bases left between them. The CDR3: CASSPPTGRETQYF. DNA for the CDR3: TGTGCCAGCAGCCCTCCGACGGGCCGAGAGACCCAGTACTTC.

This clonotype showed up just a few times. J is TRBJ2-2 and V is TRBV27, with TRBD2 as a possible D gene (7 bases). V lost 8 bases and J lost 3, with 13 bases in between. Germline V gene data show CDR1 as MNHEY and CDR2 as SMNVEV (reference sequence). The CDR3 covers 14 residues. CDR3: CASGRGGDTGELFF. In DNA form, the CDR3 reads TGTGCCAGCGGTAGGGGGGGGGACACCGGGGAGCTGTTTTTT.

This clonotype was counted only a few times. This chain links TRBV2 with TRBJ2-7; D tentatively fits TRBD1 or TRBD2 (6 bases each). The V end lost 11 bases, the J end lost 3 bases, and 14 bases lay between the germline ends. Per germline, CDR1 SNHLY and CDR2 FYNNEI. This CDR3 has 12 amino acids. The CDR3 is CAGGLSDYEQYF. CDR3 coding DNA: TGTGCCGGGGGGCTTAGCGACTACGAGCAGTACTTC.

The chain links TRBV7-2 to TRBJ2-7; TRBD2 agrees at 12 bases. The CDR3 loop spans 12 amino acids. CDR1 SGHTA and CDR2 FQGNSA come from the germline V gene. V was pared by 5 bases and J by 13 bases, with 6 bases of the junction left unmatched. The CDR3 sequence: CASSIPGLAGYF. The DNA for the CDR3 is TGTGCCAGCAGCATACCGGGACTAGCGGGCTACTTC.

This clonotype has ten or more counts. The V and J genes are TRBV2 and TRBJ2-6, with D maybe TRBD1 (5 bases). The CDR3 loop spans 17 amino acids. V was clipped by 10 bases and J by 1 base, with 20 bases between them. CDR1 SNHLY and CDR2 FYNNEI come from the germline V gene. The CDR3 DNA follows: TGTGCCACCCAGGGAACGGCTTTACCTTCTGGGGCCAACGTCCTGACTTTC. It codes for CATQGTALPSGANVLTF.

V usage is TRBV3-1 and J usage is TRBJ2-5; 8 nucleotides line up with TRBD2. This CDR3 has 15 amino acids. Per the germline V gene, CDR1 is LGHDT and CDR2 is YNNKEL (reference sequence). For the CDR3, the DNA is TGTGCGTCCTCTTCGGCGGGAGGATCTCTTCAGACCCAGTACTTC. Amino acid sequence: CASSSAGGSLQTQYF.

This clonotype was detected ten times or more. V is TRBV29-1 and J is TRBJ1-4; D gene ambiguous. This CDR3 spans 13 amino acids. Looked up from germline, CDR1 is SQVTM and CDR2 is ANQGSEA. V lost 6 bases and J lost 8, with 16 bases in between. The CDR3 loop is CSVPGNVREKLFF. The CDR3, as DNA: TGCAGCGTACCGGGCAACGTGAGGGAAAAACTGTTTTTT.